This entry lists 15 T cell receptor beta chains sequenced from one sample in a study of HIV-infected patients and healthy controls. Reverse transcription used 450 to 650 ng RNA and constant-region primers for alpha and beta. Separate chain-specific third strand synthesis with multiplexing indices produced the alpha and beta libraries. TCRdb passed the 5' RACE reads through MiXCR, listing each CDR3 protein once. The sample yields about 10,000 distinct CDR3 sequences, 5.5% to 7% seen once. Roughly three months, about 14 weeks, into antiretroviral therapy, follow-up blood was collected. The repertoire came from unfractionated whole blood and reflected all unsorted peripheral T cells. The sequenced sample was blood, obtained during antiretroviral therapy. All receptors derive from an adult with HIV infection. The donor label of this sample is uncertain.

Sample share makes this clonotype medium-sized. V gene TRBV6-1 combines with J gene TRBJ2-1; 14 nucleotides agree with TRBD2. The V gene's germline CDR1 is MNHNS and CDR2 SASEGT. This CDR3 region has 15 residues. The V and J ends lost 8 bases and 9 bases, in that order; junction bases with no gene match: 9. In DNA form, the CDR3 reads TGTGCCAGCCAGGGGAGACTAGCGGGAGGGACTGAGCAGTTCTTC. This sequence encodes CASQGRLAGGTEQFF.

This clonotype has ten or more counts. This rearrangement joins TRBV11-2 to TRBJ1-1; tentative D call: TRBD1 (5 bases). Per the germline V gene, CDR1 is SGHAT and CDR2 is FQNNGV. CDR3 size: 14 residues. V lost 6 bases to trimming and J lost 0 bases, with 11 bases between them. In DNA form, the CDR3 reads TGTGCCAGCAGGAATTGGGGGTTGAACACTGAAGCTTTCTTT. This translates into CASRNWGLNTEAFF.

CDR3 nucleotides: TGTGCCACCAGCAGAGTTGAGAGACTAAACACCGGGGAGCTGTTTTTT. Protein sequence: CATSRVERLNTGELFF. The chain combines TRBV15 with TRBJ2-2; tentatively, D is TRBD2 (5 bases). The V gene lost 1 base and the J gene lost 2 bases, with 11 bases spanning the gap. The CDR3 runs 16 residues. Germline CDR1 and CDR2: LNHNV and YYDKDF (reference sequence).

This clonotype was found many times. The rearrangement joins TRBV10-2 to TRBJ2-1; D is possibly TRBD2 (6 bases). This CDR3 has 16 amino acids. Per the germline V gene, CDR1 is WSHSY and CDR2 is SAAADI. With 0 bases removed from V and 7 bases from J, the gap between germline ends came to 16 bases. The CDR3 DNA is TGCGCCAGCAGTGAGTCGGGGATGCGGGATGGTAATGAGCAGTTCTTC. Its protein is CASSESGMRDGNEQFF.

This clonotype is medium-sized within its sample. CDR3 DNA: TGCAGCGTTTTAGTATCGCATGAAGCTTTCTTT. Translating gives CSVLVSHEAFF. The chain employs TRBV29-1 and TRBJ1-1; D remains ambiguous. The CDR3 loop spans 11 amino acids. Trimming removed 5 bases at V and 7 bases at J, with 11 bases between. Germline CDR1 is SQVTM and CDR2 is ANQGSEA. The full variable domain, completed using reference TRBV29-1 and TRBJ1-1, is SAVISQKPSRDICQRGTSLTIQCQVDSQVTMMFWYRQQPGQSLTLIATANQGSEATYESGFVIDKFPISRPNLTFSTLTVSNMSPEDSSIYLCSVLVSHEAFFGQGTRLTVV.

This clonotype was counted between two and nine times. This chain joins TRBV9 and TRBJ1-1; 7 bases are a match to TRBD1. The CDR3 covers 15 residues. From germline, CDR1 is SGDLS and CDR2 YYNGEE. J gave up 0 bases and V 6 bases, and 8 bases lay outside the gene matches. CDR3 bases: TGTGCCAGCACCCCCCTGGGACAGATGAACACTGAAGCTTTCTTT. Amino acid sequence: CASTPLGQMNTEAFF.

In its sample, this clonotype was seen many times. This sequence joins TRBV3-1 and TRBJ2-3; TRBD2 is a possible D gene (5 bases). CDR3 size: 13 residues. Trimming stripped 1 base from V and 6 bases from J, with 8 bases between. Per the germline V gene, CDR1 is LGHDT and CDR2 is YNNKEL (reference sequence). CDR3 region: CASSQGGLDTQYF. CDR3 coding DNA: TGTGCCAGCAGCCAAGGCGGGTTGGATACGCAGTATTTT.

The sample holds many counts of this clonotype. This chain joins TRBV7-9 and TRBJ2-1, with 14 bases that match TRBD2. The CDR3 is made up of 19 amino acids. The trim removed 5 bases at V and 4 bases at J, leaving 13 bases unmatched. Germline V lookup: CDR1 SEHNR, CDR2 FQNEAQ (reference sequence). The CDR3 bases are TGTGCCAGCAGCCTGATTCCTGGGACTAGCGGGGGCCCATACAATGAGCAGTTCTTC. As protein: CASSLIPGTSGGPYNEQFF.

This clonotype has ten or more counts. The chain is built from TRBV7-2 and TRBJ2-6, with D perhaps given as TRBD1 or TRBD2 (5 bases each). V was clipped by 5 bases and J by 0 bases, with 8 bases between them. The CDR3 sequence is 15 residues long. Germline CDR1 reads SGHTA; CDR2 reads FQGNSA. The CDR3 DNA sequence: TGTGCCAGCAGCGCTGGGGGCTCTGGGGCCAACGTCCTGACTTTC. It specifies CASSAGGSGANVLTF.

This clonotype was recorded a few times. The chain links TRBV19 to TRBJ2-1; 10 bases are a match to TRBD2. The CDR3 runs 13 residues. Germline V gene data show CDR1 as LNHDA and CDR2 as SQIVND (reference sequence). J gave up 10 bases and V 8 bases, and 8 bases lay outside the gene matches. This CDR3 is CASHGLAANEQFF. The DNA for the CDR3 is TGTGCCAGTCACGGACTAGCGGCTAACGAGCAGTTCTTC.

The chain joins TRBV4-2 to TRBJ2-5, with D hard to call. The CDR3 length is 15 residues. The germline V gene encodes CDR1 LGHNA and CDR2 YNFKEQ. With 0 bases removed from V and 2 bases from J, the gap between germline ends came to 10 bases. This CDR3 is CASSQDRTTQETQYF. CDR3 nucleotides: TGTGCCAGCAGCCAAGATCGAACTACACAAGAGACCCAGTACTTC.

By proportion, this clonotype is medium-sized. This rearrangement joins TRBV12-3 or TRBV12-4 to TRBJ2-7; D ambiguous. The CDR3 length is 14 residues. Between the trimmed V and J ends, which lost 10 bases and 7 bases, there was a span of 23 bases. Written as DNA, the CDR3 is TGTGCCACGAAATCGGACGTGGTTGCCGGGGAGCAGTACTTC. Translating gives CATKSDVVAGEQYF.

This clonotype has at least ten counts. This chain joins TRBV5-1 and TRBJ1-2; the D is unclear. The CDR3 spans 14 residues. V was clipped by 0 bases and J by 3 bases, with 9 bases between them. Looked up from germline, CDR1 is SGHRS and CDR2 is YFSETQ. The CDR3 region has the DNA TGCGCCAGCAGCTTGGGAGGCCGATACTATGGCTACACCTTC. Its protein is CASSLGGRYYGYTF.

This clonotype was detected a few times. The chain joins TRBV7-3 to TRBJ1-2; D is ambiguous. CDR1 is SGHTA, CDR2 FQGTGA, per germline. With 0 bases removed from V and 3 bases from J, the gap between germline ends came to 5 bases. The CDR3 has 13 residues. The CDR3 loop reads CASSLTGDYGYTF. The CDR3 DNA follows: TGTGCCAGCAGCTTAACTGGGGACTATGGCTACACCTTC.

In this sample, this clonotype turned up many times. This chain joins TRBV4-1 and TRBJ2-4; no clear D. The ends were cut back, 1 base at V and 0 bases at J, with 10 bases in the middle. This CDR3 comprises 16 residues. Germline CDR1 reads MGHRA; CDR2 reads YSYEKL. For the CDR3, the DNA is TGCGCCAGCAGCCAAGCCGGTCCCGTAGCCAAAAACATTCAGTACTTC. Protein sequence: CASSQAGPVAKNIQYF.